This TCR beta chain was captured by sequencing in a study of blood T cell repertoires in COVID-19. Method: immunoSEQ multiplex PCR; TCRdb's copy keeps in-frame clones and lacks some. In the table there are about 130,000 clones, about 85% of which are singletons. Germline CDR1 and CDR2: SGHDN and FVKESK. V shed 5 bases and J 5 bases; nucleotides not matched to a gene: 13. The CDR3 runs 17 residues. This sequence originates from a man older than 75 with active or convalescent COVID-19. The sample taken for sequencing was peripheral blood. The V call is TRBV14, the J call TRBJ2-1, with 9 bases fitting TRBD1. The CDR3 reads CASSFPPPGQGDNEQFF. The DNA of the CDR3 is TGTGCCAGCAGCTTTCCACCCCCGGGACAGGGTGACAATGAGCAGTTCTTC.